This TCR beta chain was obtained from a study of OX40 agonist ivuxolimab in advanced cancers. TCRdb's copy holds only in-frame clones and misses some; the assay was immunoSEQ multiplex PCR. The sample consists of around 70,000 clones, approximately 89% of them appearing once. The V gene's germline CDR1 is MDHEN and CDR2 SYDVKM. V shed 6 bases and J shed 0 bases, with 11 bases lying between them. The CDR3 consists of 14 residues. The table lists this clone with a count of one. Sequencing was performed on CD4+ or CD8+ T cells sorted from blood, taken in a trial of the OX40 agonist ivuxolimab. The TCR comes from an adult with an advanced solid tumor such as melanoma, head and neck, liver or kidney cancer. The chain has TRBV28 and TRBJ1-2; no firm D call. The CDR3 loop is CASSGQDPNYGYTF. CDR3 nucleotide sequence: TGTGCCAGCAGCGGGCAGGACCCTAACTATGGCTACACCTTC.